These T cell receptor beta chains were read from a single sample in a study of blood T cell repertoires in COVID-19. Assay: immunoSEQ multiplex PCR; the TCRdb copy retains only in-frame clones and omits some. Here the sample spans about 61,000 clones, more than 60% being singletons. Sequencing was carried out using peripheral blood. Source of these receptors: a woman between 65 and 79 years old with acute or convalescent COVID-19. The CDR3 runs from the conserved cysteine through the conserved F or W. A D gene is named only where the DNA matches it firmly. The size entry is marked missing in some rows and otherwise reads once, few, many or a size class.

j_gene | abundance | v_gene | d_gene | CDR3aa | CDR3nt
TRBJ2-2 | few | TRBV7-2 | - | CASSYLMNTGELFF | TGTGCCAGCAGCTACTTGATGAACACCGGGGAGCTGTTTTTT
TRBJ1-2 | few | TRBV5-1 | TRBD1 | CASSLVDRGVGGYTF | TGCGCCAGCAGCTTGGTTGACAGGGGGGTCGGAGGCTACACCTTC
TRBJ2-1 | - | TRBV7-3 | - | CASSRDNTYNEQFF | TGTGCCAGCAGCCGGGACAATACCTACAATGAGCAGTTCTTC
TRBJ2-1 | - | TRBV2 | TRBD2 | CASSEAVEGLAGGVFF | TGTGCCAGCAGTGAAGCGGTGGAGGGCCTAGCGGGGGGGGTGTTCTTC
TRBJ1-4 | - | TRBV5-6 | TRBD1 | CASSVWTGGYNEKLFF | TGTGCCAGCAGCGTTTGGACAGGGGGCTATAATGAAAAACTGTTTTTT
TRBJ2-3 | - | TRBV4-1 | - | CASSQVLQDFTQYF | TGCGCCAGCAGCCAAGTCCTGCAGGACTTCACGCAGTATTTT
TRBJ1-2 | - | TRBV5-3 | TRBD1 | CARSEKLGDRVPLRGGYTF | TGTGCCAGAAGCGAAAAATTGGGGGACAGAGTCCCTTTAAGAGGTGGCTACACCTTC
TRBJ2-3 | - | TRBV6-5 | TRBD1 | CASSRQGSGSDTQYF | TGTGCCAGCAGCCGACAGGGGTCCGGGTCAGATACGCAGTATTTT
TRBJ2-7 | - | TRBV19 | - | CASSLRRGNSYEQYF | TGTGCCAGTAGTCTTCGGAGGGGTAACTCCTACGAGCAGTACTTC
TRBJ1-2 | once | TRBV2 | TRBD1 | CASRLPGQPDYGYTF | TGTGCCAGCAGGCTTCCGGGACAGCCCGATTATGGCTACACCTTC
TRBJ2-7 | - | TRBV5-1 | - | CASSFNHYEQYF | TGCGCCAGCAGCTTCAATCACTACGAGCAGTACTTC
TRBJ1-3 | once | TRBV5-5 | TRBD1 | CASSQQGAGNTIYF | TGTGCCAGCAGCCAACAGGGGGCTGGAAACACCATATATTTT
TRBJ1-2 | - | TRBV6-2/TRBV6-3 | - | CASSLGYGYTF | TGTGCCAGCAGTCTCGGCTATGGCTACACCTTC
TRBJ1-1 | once | TRBV6-5 | - | CASRGNEQVEAFF | TGTGCCAGCAGGGGCAACGAGCAGGTTGAAGCTTTCTTT
TRBJ2-3 | medium-sized | TRBV4-2 | TRBD2 | CASSQDSSGTDTQYF | TGTGCCAGCAGCCAAGATTCTAGCGGGACAGATACGCAGTATTTT
TRBJ2-3 | - | TRBV9 | TRBD2 | CASSPVGFSGGSDTQYF | TGTGCCAGCAGCCCAGTCGGGTTTAGCGGGGGCTCAGATACGCAGTATTTT
TRBJ2-7 | - | TRBV5-4 | TRBD2 | CASSRGREDEQYF | TGTGCCAGCAGCCGCGGGCGGGAGGACGAGCAGTACTTC
TRBJ1-3 | - | TRBV28 | - | CASSRVEGTIYF | TGTGCCAGCAGTCGCGTCGAGGGCACCATATATTTT
TRBJ2-7 | - | TRBV5-1 | TRBD2 | CASSWSGGALYEQYF | TGCGCCAGCAGCTGGAGCGGGGGAGCTCTCTACGAGCAGTACTTC
TRBJ1-2 | - | TRBV11-2 | - | CASSAASRDGYTF | TGTGCCAGCAGCGCCGCCTCCAGGGATGGCTACACCTTC